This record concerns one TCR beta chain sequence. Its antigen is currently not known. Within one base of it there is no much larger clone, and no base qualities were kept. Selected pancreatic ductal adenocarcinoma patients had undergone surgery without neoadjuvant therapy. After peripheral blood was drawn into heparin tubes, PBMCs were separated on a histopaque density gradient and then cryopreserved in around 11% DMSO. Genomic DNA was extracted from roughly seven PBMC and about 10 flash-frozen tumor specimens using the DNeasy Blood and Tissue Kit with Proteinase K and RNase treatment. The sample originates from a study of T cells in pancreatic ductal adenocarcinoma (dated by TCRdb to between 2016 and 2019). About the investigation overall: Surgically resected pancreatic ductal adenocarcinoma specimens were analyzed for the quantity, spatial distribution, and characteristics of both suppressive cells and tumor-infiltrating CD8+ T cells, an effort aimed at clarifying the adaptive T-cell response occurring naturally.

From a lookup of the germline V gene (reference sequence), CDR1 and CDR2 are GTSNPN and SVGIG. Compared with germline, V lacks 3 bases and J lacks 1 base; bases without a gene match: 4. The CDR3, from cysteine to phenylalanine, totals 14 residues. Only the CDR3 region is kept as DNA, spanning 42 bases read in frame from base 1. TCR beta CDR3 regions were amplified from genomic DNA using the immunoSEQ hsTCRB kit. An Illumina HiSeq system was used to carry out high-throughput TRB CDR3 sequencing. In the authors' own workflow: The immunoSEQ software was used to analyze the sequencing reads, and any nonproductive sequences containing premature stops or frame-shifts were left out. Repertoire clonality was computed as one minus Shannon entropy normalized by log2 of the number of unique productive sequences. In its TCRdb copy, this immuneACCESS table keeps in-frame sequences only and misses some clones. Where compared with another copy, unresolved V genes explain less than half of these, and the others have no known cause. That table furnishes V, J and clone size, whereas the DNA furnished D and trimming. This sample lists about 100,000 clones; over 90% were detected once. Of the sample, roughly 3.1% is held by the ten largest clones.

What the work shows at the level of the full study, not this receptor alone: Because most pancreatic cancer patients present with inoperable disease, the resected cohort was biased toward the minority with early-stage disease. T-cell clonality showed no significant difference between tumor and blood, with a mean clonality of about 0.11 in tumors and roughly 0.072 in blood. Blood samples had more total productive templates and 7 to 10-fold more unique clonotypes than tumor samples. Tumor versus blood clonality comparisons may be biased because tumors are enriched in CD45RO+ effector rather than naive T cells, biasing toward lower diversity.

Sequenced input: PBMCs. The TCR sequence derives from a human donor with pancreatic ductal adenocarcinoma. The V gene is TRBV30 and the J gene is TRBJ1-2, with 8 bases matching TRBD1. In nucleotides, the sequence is TGTGCCTGGAGAGGAGGACAGGGTAACTATGGCTACACCTTC. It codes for CAWRGGQGNYGYTF.